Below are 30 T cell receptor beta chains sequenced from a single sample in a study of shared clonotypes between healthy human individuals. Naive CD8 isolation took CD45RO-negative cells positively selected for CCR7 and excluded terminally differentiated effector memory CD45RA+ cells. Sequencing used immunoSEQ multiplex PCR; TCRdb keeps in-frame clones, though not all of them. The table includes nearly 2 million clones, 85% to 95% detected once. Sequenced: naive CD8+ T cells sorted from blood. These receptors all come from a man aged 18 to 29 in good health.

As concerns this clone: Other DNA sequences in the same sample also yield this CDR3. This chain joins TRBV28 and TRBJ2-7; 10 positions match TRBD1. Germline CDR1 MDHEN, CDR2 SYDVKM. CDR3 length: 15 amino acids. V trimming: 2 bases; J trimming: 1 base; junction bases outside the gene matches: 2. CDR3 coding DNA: TGTGCCAGCAGTTTACCGGGACAGGGGTCCTACGAGCAGTACTTC. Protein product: CASSLPGQGSYEQYF.

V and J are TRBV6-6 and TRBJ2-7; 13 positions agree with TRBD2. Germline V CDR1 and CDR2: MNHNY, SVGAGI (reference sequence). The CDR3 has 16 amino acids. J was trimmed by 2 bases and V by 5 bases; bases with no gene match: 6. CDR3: CASSRTSGRVPYEQYF. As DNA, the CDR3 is TGTGCCAGCAGTCGGACTAGCGGGAGAGTCCCCTACGAGCAGTACTTC.

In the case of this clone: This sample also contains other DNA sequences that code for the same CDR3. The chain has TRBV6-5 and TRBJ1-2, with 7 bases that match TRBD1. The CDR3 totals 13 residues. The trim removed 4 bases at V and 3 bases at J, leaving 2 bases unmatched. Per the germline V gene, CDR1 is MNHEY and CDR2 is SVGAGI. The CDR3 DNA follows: TGTGCCAGCAGTTCCGACAGGGACTATGGCTACACCTTC. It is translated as CASSSDRDYGYTF.

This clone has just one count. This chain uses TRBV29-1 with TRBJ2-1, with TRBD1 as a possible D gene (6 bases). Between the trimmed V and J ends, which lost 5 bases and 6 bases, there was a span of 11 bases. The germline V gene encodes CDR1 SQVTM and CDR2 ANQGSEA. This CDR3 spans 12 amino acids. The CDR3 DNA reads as TGCAGCGTTCGGGTAGGGGGCAATGAGCAGTTCTTC. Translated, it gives CSVRVGGNEQFF.

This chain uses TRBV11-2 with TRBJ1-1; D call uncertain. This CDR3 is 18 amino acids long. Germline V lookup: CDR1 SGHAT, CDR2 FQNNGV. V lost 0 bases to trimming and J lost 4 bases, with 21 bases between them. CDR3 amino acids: CASSLDLPGWGDATEAFF. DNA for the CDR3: TGTGCCAGCAGCTTAGACCTCCCGGGTTGGGGAGACGCCACTGAAGCTTTCTTT.

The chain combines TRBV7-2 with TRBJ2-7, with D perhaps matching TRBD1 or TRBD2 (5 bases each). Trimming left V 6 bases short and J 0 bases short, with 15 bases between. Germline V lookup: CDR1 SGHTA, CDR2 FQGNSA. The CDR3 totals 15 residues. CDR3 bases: TGTGCCAGCAGTCCCCTATGGGGGAGCTCCTACGAGCAGTACTTC. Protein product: CASSPLWGSSYEQYF.

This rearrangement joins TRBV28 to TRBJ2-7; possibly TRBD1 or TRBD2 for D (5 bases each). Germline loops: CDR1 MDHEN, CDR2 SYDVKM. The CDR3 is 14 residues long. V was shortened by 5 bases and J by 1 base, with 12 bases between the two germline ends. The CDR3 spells CASSPGPGSYEQYF. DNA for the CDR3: TGTGCCAGCAGTCCGGGGCCAGGATCCTACGAGCAGTACTTC.

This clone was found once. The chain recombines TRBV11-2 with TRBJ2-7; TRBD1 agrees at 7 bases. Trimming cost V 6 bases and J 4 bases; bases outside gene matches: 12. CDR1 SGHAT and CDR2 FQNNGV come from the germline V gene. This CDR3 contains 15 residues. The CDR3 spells CASSDWRATGYEQYF. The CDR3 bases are TGTGCCAGCAGTGATTGGCGAGCGACAGGGTACGAGCAGTACTTC.

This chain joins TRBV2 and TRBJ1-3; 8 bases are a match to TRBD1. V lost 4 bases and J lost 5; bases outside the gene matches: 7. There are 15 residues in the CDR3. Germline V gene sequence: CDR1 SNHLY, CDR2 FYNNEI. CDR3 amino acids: CASSGRDRLRNTIYF. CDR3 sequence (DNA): TGTGCCAGCAGTGGCCGGGACAGGTTAAGAAACACCATATATTTT.

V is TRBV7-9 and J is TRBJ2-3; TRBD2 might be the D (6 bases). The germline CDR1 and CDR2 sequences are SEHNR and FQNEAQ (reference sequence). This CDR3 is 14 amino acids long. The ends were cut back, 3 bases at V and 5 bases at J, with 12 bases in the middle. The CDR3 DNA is TGTGCCAGCAGCTTTCAATACGGGGGAGATACGCAGTATTTT. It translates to CASSFQYGGDTQYF.

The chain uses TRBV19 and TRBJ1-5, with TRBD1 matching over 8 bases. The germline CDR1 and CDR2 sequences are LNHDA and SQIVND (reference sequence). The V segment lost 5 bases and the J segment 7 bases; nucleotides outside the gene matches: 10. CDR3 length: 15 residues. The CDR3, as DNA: TGTGCCAGTAGTTTGCCTTGGACAGGGAGACAGCCCCAGCATTTT. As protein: CASSLPWTGRQPQHF.

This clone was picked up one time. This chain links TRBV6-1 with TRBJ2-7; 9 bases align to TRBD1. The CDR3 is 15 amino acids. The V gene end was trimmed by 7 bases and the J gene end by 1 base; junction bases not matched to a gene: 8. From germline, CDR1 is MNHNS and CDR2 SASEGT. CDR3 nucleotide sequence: TGTGCCAGCACAGCCGGGACAGGGATTTCCTACGAGCAGTACTTC. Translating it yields CASTAGTGISYEQYF.

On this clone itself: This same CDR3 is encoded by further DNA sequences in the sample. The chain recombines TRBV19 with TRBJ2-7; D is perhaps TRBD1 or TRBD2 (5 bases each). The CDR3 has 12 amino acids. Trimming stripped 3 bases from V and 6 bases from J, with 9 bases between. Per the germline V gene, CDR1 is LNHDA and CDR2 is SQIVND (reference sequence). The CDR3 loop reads CASSIGAGEQYF. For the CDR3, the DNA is TGTGCCAGTAGTATCGGGGCGGGCGAGCAGTACTTC.

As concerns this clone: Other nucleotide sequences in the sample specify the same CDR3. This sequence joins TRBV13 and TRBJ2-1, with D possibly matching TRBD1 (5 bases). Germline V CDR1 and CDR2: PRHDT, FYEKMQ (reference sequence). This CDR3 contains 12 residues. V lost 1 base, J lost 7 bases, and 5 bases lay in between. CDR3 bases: TGTGCCAGCAGCTTAGAGGGGAATGAGCAGTTCTTC. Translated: CASSLEGNEQFF.

The CDR3 bases are TGTGCCATCAGGGAAGCGGGAGCCTCCTACGAGCAGTACTTC. Translated, it gives CAIREAGASYEQYF. V gene TRBV10-3 combines with J gene TRBJ2-7, with 8 bases identical to TRBD2. The CDR3 has 14 amino acids. The germline V gene encodes CDR1 ENHRY and CDR2 SYGVKD. Trimming took 6 bases from V and 0 from J; bases not matched to a gene: 4.

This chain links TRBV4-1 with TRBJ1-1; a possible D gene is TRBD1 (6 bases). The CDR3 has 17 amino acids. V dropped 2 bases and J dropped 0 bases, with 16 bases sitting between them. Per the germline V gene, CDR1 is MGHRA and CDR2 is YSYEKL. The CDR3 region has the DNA TGCGCCAGCAGCCAAAGGTTCCGGGACACGGTGAACACTGAAGCTTTCTTT. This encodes CASSQRFRDTVNTEAFF.

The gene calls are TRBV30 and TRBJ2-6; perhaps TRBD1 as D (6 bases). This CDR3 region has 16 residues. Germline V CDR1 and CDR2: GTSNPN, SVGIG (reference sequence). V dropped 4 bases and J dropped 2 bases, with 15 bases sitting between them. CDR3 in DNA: TGTGCCTGGATGCTCGACACAGGGACTGGGGCCAACGTCCTGACTTTC. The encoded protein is CAWMLDTGTGANVLTF. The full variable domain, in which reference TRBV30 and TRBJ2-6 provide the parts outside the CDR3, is SQTIHQWPATLVQPVGSPLSLECTVEGTSNPNLYWYRQAAGRGLQLLFYSVGIGQISSEVPQNLSASRPQDRQFILSSKKLLLSDSGFYLCAWMLDTGTGANVLTFGAGSRLTVL.

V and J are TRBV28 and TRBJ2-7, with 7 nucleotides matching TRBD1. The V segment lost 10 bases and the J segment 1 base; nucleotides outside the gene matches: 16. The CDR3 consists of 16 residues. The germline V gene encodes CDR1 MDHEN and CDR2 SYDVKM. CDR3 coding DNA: TGTGCCACCTTGGACAGGTCTTTGGTGCCATCCTACGAGCAGTACTTC. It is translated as CATLDRSLVPSYEQYF.

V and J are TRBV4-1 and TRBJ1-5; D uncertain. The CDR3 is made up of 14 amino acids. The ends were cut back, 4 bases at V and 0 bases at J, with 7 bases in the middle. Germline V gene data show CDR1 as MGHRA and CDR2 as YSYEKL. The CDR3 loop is CASSPGPSNQPQHF. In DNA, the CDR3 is TGCGCCAGCAGCCCCGGGCCTAGCAATCAGCCCCAGCATTTT.

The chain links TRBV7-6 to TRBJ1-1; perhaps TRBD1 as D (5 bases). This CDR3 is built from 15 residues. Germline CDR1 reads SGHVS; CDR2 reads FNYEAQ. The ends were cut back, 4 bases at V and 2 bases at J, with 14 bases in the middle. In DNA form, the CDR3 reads TGTGCCAGCAGCTCGTACGGGACGGCCAACACTGAAGCTTTCTTT. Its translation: CASSSYGTANTEAFF. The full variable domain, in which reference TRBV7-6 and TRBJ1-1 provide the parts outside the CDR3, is GAGVSQSPRYKVTKRGQDVALRCDPISGHVSLYWYRQALGQGPEFLTYFNYEAQQDKSGLPNDRFSAERPEGSISTLTIQRTEQRDSAMYRCASSSYGTANTEAFFGQGTRLTVV.

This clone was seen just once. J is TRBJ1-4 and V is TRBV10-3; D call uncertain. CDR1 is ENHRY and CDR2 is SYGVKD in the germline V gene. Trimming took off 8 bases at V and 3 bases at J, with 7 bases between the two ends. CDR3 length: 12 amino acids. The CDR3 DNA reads TGTGCCATCGGTGCATCTAATGAAAAACTGTTTTTT. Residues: CAIGASNEKLFF.

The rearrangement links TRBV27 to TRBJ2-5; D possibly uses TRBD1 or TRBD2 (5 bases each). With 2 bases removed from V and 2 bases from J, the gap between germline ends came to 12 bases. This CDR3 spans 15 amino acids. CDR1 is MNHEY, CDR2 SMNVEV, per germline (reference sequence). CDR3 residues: CASSLGGTDQETQYF. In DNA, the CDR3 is TGTGCCAGCAGTTTAGGGGGAACAGATCAAGAGACCCAGTACTTC.

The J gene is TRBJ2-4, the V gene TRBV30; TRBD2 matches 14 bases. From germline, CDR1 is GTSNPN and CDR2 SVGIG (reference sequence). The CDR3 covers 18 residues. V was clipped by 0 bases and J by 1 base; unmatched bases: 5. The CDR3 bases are TGTGCCTGGAGTGTAGGACTAGCGGGAGGCTGGGCCAAAAACATTCAGTACTTC. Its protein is CAWSVGLAGGWAKNIQYF.

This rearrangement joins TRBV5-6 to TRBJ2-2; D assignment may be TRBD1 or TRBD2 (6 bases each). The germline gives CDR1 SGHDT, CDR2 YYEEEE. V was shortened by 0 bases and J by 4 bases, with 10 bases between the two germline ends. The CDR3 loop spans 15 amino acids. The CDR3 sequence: CASSLGGGPTGELFF. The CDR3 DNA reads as TGTGCCAGCAGCTTGGGTGGGGGGCCCACCGGGGAGCTGTTTTTT.

The CDR3, as DNA: TGTGCCAGTAGTGTGACAGGGTTGACTGAAGCTTTCTTT. Residues: CASSVTGLTEAFF. The J gene is TRBJ1-1, the V gene TRBV19, with TRBD1 matching over 7 bases. This CDR3 spans 13 amino acids. The V and J ends lost 5 bases and 5 bases, in that order; junction bases with no gene match: 5. Germline V gene data show CDR1 as LNHDA and CDR2 as SQIVND (reference sequence).

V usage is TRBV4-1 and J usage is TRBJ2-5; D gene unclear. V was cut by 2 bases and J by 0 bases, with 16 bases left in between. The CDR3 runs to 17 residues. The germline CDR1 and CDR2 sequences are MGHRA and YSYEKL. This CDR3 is CASSQQTHPSYQETQYF. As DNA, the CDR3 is TGCGCCAGCAGCCAACAGACTCACCCTTCGTACCAAGAGACCCAGTACTTC.

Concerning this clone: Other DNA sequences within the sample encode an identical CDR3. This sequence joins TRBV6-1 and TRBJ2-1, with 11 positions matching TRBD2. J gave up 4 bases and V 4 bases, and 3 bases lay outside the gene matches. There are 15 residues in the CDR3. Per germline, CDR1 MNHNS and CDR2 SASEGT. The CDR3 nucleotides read TGTGCCAGCAGTGCCGGGACTAGCGGTTACAATGAGCAGTTCTTC. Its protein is CASSAGTSGYNEQFF.

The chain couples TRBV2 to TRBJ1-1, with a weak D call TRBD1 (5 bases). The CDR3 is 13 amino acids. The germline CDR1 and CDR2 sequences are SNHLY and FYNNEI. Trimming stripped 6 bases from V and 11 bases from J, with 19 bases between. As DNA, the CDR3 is TGTGCCAGCAGCCCGGGACCTAGAATCAACGCTTTCTTT. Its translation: CASSPGPRINAFF.

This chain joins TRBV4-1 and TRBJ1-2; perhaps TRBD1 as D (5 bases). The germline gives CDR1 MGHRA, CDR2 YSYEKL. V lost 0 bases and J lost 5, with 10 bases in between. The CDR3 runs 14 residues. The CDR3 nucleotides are TGCGCCAGCAGCCAAGATGGGGGATCATATGGCTACACCTTC. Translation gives CASSQDGGSYGYTF.

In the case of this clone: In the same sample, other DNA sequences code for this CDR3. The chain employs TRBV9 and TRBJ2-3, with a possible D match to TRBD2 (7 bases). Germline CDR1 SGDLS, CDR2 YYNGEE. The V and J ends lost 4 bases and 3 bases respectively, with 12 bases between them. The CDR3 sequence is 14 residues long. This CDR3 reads CASSSEGGTDTQYF. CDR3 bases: TGTGCCAGCAGCTCAGAGGGGGGGACAGATACGCAGTATTTT.